The source of this TCR beta chain is a study of lung T cells in sarcoidosis with Löfgren's syndrome. The wider study: Repertoire analyses centered on Löfgren's syndrome patients. Whole-study results and caveats: TRAV12-1 and TRBV2 were reportedly most expanded in Löfgren's patients. Multiple Löfgren's syndrome patients reportedly shared TRAV12-1 and TRBV2 CDR3 motifs, suggesting public CD4+ TCRs.

One entry per CDR3 protein, called by TCRdb with MiXCR from the reads. The data contain fewer than 80,000 distinct CDR3 sequences, about 20% of them seen just once; the ten biggest clones take up approximately 2.2%. In this sample, this clonotype turned up a few times. Its target is unknown. Germline CDR1 and CDR2: SGHRS and YFSETQ. V shed 4 bases and J shed 8 bases, with 10 bases lying between them. The CDR3 contains 13 residues. The chain couples TRBV5-1 to TRBJ1-6; no clear D. This receptor was identified in a human donor with sarcoidosis (Löfgren's syndrome or another form), or a control subject (not recorded which). Sequencing input: CD4+ T cells from PBMCs. The DNA of the CDR3 is TGCGCCAGCAGCCAAGAGGTGGATTCACCCCTCCACTTT. This sequence encodes CASSQEVDSPLHF.